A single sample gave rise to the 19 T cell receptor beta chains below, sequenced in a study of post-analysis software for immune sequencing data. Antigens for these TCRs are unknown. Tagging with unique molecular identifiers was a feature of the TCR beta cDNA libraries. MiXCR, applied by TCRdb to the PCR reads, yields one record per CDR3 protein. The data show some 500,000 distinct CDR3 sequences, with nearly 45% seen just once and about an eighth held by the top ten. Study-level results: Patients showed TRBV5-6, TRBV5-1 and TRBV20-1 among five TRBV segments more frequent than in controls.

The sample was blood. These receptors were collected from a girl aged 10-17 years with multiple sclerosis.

CDR3 region: CASSPTTSGSSYEQYF. The CDR3 DNA reads TGTGCCAGCAGCCCAACGACTAGCGGGAGCTCCTACGAGCAGTACTTC. The rearrangement links TRBV7-3 to TRBJ2-7; 12 positions match TRBD2. The V gene end was trimmed by 5 bases and the J gene end by 0 bases; junction bases not matched to a gene: 5. The CDR3 runs to 16 residues. The germline V gene has CDR1 SGHTA and CDR2 FQGTGA.

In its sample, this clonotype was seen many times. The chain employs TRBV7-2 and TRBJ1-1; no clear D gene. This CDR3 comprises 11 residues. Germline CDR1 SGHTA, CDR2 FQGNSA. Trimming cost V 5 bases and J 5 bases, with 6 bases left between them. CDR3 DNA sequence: TGTGCCAGCAGCCCCAGGACTGAAGCTTTCTTT. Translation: CASSPRTEAFF.

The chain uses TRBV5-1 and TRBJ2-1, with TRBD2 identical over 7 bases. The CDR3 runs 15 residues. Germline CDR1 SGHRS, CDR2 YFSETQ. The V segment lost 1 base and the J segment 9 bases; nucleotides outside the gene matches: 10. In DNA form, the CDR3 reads TGCGCCAGCAGCTTGTCTGCGGGAGAGTTTAGTGAGCAGTTCTTC. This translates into CASSLSAGEFSEQFF.

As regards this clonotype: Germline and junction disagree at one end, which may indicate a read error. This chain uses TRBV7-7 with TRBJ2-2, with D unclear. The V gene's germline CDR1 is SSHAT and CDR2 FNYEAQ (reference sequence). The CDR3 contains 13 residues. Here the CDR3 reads CASSNGWTGELFF. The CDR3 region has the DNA TGTGCTAGCAGCAACGGGTGGACCGGGGAGCTGTTTTTT.

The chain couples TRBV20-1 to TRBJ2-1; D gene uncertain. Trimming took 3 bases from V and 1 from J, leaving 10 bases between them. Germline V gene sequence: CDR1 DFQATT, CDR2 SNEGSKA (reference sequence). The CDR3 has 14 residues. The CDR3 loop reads CSASPEPSYNEQFF. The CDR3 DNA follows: TGCAGTGCTAGTCCTGAACCGTCCTACAATGAGCAGTTCTTC.

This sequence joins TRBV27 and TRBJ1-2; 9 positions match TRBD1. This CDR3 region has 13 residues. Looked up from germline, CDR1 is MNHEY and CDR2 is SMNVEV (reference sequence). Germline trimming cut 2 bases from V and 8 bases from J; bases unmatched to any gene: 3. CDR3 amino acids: CASSLSTGGGYTF. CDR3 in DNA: TGTGCCAGCAGTTTAAGTACAGGGGGCGGCTACACCTTC.

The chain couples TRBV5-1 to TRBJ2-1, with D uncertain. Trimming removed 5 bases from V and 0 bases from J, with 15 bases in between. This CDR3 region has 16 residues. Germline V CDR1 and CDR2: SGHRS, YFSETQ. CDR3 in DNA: TGCGCCAGCAGGCCGGGTACAACCGACTCCTACAATGAGCAGTTCTTC. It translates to CASRPGTTDSYNEQFF.

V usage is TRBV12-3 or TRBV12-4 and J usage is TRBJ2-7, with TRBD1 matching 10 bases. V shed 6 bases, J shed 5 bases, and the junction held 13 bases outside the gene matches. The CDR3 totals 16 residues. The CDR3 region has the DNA TGTGCCAGCAGATCCGGGACAGGGGCTATAGACGACGAGCAGTACTTC. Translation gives CASRSGTGAIDDEQYF.

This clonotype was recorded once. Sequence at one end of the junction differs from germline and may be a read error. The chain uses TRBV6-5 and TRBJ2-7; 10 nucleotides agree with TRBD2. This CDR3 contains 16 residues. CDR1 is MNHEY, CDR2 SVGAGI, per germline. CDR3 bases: TGTGCCGGCAGTTACTCGCTAGCGGGAGTTTCAGGCGAGCAGTACTTC. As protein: CAGSYSLAGVSGEQYF.

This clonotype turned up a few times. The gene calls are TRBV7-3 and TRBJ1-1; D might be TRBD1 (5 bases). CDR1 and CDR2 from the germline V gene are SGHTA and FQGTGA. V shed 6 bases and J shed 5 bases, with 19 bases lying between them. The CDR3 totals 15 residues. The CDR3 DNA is TGTGCCAGCAGAGCACGGGACGGGAAAAGGACTGAAGCTTTCTTT. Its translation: CASRARDGKRTEAFF.

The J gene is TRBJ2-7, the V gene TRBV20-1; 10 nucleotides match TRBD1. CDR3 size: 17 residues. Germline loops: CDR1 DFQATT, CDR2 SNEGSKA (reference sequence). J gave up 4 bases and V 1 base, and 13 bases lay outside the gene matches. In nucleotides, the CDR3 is TGCAGTGCTAGAGCCAGACAAAGACAGGGGGCAGGGTACGAGCAGTACTTC. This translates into CSARARQRQGAGYEQYF.

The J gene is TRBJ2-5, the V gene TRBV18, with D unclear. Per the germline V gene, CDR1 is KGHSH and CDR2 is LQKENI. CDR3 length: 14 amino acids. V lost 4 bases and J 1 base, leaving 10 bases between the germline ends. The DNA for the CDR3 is TGTGCCAGCTCACGCGGCACGCTCCAAGAGACCCAGTACTTC. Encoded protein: CASSRGTLQETQYF.

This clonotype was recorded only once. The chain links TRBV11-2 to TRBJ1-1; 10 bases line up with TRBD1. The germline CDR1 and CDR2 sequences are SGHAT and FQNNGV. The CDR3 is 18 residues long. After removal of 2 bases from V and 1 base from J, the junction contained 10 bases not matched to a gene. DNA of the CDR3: TGTGCCAGCAGCTTATATCCCCGGGACAGGGGAACGAACACTGAAGCTTTCTTT. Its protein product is CASSLYPRDRGTNTEAFF.

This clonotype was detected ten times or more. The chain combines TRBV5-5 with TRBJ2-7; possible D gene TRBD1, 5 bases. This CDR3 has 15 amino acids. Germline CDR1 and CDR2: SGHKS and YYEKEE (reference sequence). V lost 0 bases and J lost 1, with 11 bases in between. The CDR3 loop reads CASSLASTASYEQYF. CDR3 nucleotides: TGTGCCAGCAGCTTGGCCTCGACAGCGTCCTACGAGCAGTACTTC.

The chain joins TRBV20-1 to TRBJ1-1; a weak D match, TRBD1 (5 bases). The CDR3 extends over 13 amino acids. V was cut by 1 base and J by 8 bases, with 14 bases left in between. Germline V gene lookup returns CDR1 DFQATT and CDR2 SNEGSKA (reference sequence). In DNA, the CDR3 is TGCAGTGCTAGAGGGGGGTTTAGCGAGGAAGCTTTCTTT. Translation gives CSARGGFSEEAFF.

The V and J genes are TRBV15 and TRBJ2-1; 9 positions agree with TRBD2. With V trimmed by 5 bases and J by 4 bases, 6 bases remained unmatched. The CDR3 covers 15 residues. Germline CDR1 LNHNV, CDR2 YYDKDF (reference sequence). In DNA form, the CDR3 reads TGTGCCACCAGCGGCGCGACTAGCGGTTACAATGAGCAGTTCTTC. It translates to CATSGATSGYNEQFF.

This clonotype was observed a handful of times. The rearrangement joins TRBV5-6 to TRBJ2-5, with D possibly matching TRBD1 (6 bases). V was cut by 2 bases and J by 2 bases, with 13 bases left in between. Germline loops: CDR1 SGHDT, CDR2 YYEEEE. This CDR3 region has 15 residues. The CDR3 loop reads CASSLGRGEQETQYF. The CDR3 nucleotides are TGTGCCAGCAGCTTAGGCAGGGGTGAGCAAGAGACCCAGTACTTC.

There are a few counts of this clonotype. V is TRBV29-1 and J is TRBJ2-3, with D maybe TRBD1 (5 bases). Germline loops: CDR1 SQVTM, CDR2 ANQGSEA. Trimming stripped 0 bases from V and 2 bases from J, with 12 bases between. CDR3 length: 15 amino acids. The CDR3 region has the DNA TGCAGCGTTGAAGATCGGGCCAGGGTCACAGATACGCAGTATTTT. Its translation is CSVEDRARVTDTQYF.

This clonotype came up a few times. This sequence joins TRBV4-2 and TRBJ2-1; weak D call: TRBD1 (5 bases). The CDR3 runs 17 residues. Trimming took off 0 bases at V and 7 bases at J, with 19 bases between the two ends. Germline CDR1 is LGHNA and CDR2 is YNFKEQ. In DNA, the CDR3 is TGTGCCAGCAGCCAAGATGAAGGGGAACTATGGGCTAATGAGCAGTTCTTC. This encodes CASSQDEGELWANEQFF.